This T cell receptor beta chain was captured in a study of blood T cell repertoires in COVID-19. Study-wide context: COVID-19 samples collected from the United States, Italy and Spain covered acute and convalescent phases. The cDNA or gDNA used as material had been derived from T cells, B-cell-depleted T cells, or PBMCs.

This clone is a singleton in its sample. In the authors' workflow: Reference gene primer amplification in the assay estimated nucleated cell counts. Assay: immunoSEQ multiplex PCR; the TCRdb copy retains only in-frame clones and omits some. The V and J calls and the clone size are those of that table, but D and trimming were determined from the DNA. The table records 200,000 to 300,000 clones, roughly 84% of them present only once. Trimming left V 4 bases short and J 4 bases short, with 13 bases between. This CDR3 is built from 14 residues. Germline V lookup: CDR1 MNHEY, CDR2 SMNVEV (reference sequence).

The rearrangement links TRBV27 to TRBJ1-2; a weak D match, TRBD1 (6 bases). The TCR was taken from a man in his forties or fifties with acute or convalescent COVID-19. The specimen was peripheral blood. CDR3 protein: CASSSVSGVYGYTF. In DNA form, the CDR3 reads TGTGCCAGCAGTTCGGTTTCAGGGGTCTATGGCTACACCTTC.